This entry describes one T cell receptor (beta chain). Its binding antigen is unknown. Per-base qualities were not stored, and no clone one base away is much larger. Sequencer: Illumina HiSeq 1500. TCRdb handled the public reads itself, with Q25 trimming in fastp and clone calling in MiXCR, and kept productive beta chains. When rows share a CDR3 protein, they turn into one entry using the most common DNA and genes. This sample has about 700,000 distinct CDR3 sequences in its table, and roughly 30% of those were observed once. The ten most abundant clones make up approximately 18% of the sample. The record originates from a study of T cell repertoires in cytomegalovirus infection (dated by TCRdb to about 2019). Concerning the study at large: Peptide stimulations targeted recently identified HLA-C-restricted CMV epitopes, whose presentation resists viral immunomodulation, together with well-studied HLA-B-restricted epitopes. Because public TCR beta signatures pointed to carriage of CMV infection together with the matching HLA type, the HLA type of each donor mattered for the analysis. Broader findings and caveats from the paper: The ex vivo response was dominated by HLA-C-restricted CMV-specific TCR beta clonotypes, which also provided the single most frequent clonotype in two of eight donors. Cumulative frequency of public TCR beta family members discriminated carriers of CMV infection plus the relevant HLA type in this cohort and an independent roughly 350-donor cohort.

The meaning of the sample's treatment or condition label: in vitro stimulation with specific CMV peptide epitopes to enrich CMV-specific T cells. The sample in question was cultured PBMCs, obtained from culture after CMV antigen stimulation. The TCR sequence derives from a human donor in good health (CMV status not recorded). Some clones in this sample may be carry-over from other donors' samples.

The DNA sequence is given as TGTGCCAGCAGTTTAGCGCTCGAACTAGCGGGGCGCTTAGAGGAGCAGTTCTTC. This is translated as CASSLALELAGRLEEQFF. The chain uses TRBV12-3 or TRBV12-4 and TRBJ2-1, and 10 junctional nucleotides match TRBD2. Unmatched junction bases come to 15, with V trimmed by 0 bases and J by 10 bases. The CDR3 starts with the cysteine, ends with the phenylalanine, and has 18 residues. The kept DNA is CDR3 alone, 54 bases in frame from the first base.